This TCR beta chain was retrieved from a study of shared clonotypes between healthy human individuals. CD45RO-negative, CCR7-positively selected cells formed the naive CD8 fraction, excluding terminally differentiated effector memory CD45RA+ cells. Authors' processing steps: ImmunoSEQ junction-only sequences lacked quality scores, so their filtering differed. Sequencing was performed with immunoSEQ multiplex PCR; in TCRdb, only in-frame clones are kept and a portion is missing. D and trimming were read from the DNA, whereas the V and J calls and clone size are those reported in that table. The sample shows hundreds of thousands of clones, approximately 92% of them seen only once. CDR1 MNHEY and CDR2 SVGAGI come from the germline V gene. This CDR3 contains 15 residues. Trimming stripped 2 bases from V and 6 bases from J, with 13 bases between.

Specimen: naive CD8+ T cells sorted from blood. V and J are TRBV6-5 and TRBJ2-2; no reliable D call. The receptor was isolated from a young man in good health. The CDR3, as DNA: TGTGCCAGCAGTTACACCCCTGAGTTTTCCGGGGAGCTGTTTTTT. Translating gives CASSYTPEFSGELFF.